The rows below give T cell receptor beta chains drawn from one sample of a study of graft-versus-host responses after intestinal transplantation. Profiling relied on immunoSEQ multiplex PCR, and the TCRdb table lists in-frame clones only, not all of them. This table has approximately 88,000 clones, around 90% appearing once. No antigen has been assigned to these receptors. Sample: unstimulated CD4+ T cells sorted from spleen or lymph node cells, taken before intestinal transplant. The receptor source for this set is a human donor who received an intestinal transplant. Each CDR3 is given with its conserved first and last residue. The D gene is left open where the match is weak. A row's size may be missing; if present it is once, few, many or a size class.

TRBV11-2	TRBJ2-3	TRBD2	NA	TGTGCCAGCAGCTTAGATCGAGCGGGGGGGACAGATACGCAGTATTTT	CASSLDRAGGTDTQYF
TRBV5-1	TRBJ1-2	NA	NA	TGCGCCAGCAGCTCACCCACAGCCGACTATGGCTACACCTTC	CASSSPTADYGYTF
TRBV19	TRBJ2-1	TRBD2	NA	TGTGCCAGTAGTACCCGACTAGCGGGCAATGAGCAGTTCTTC	CASSTRLAGNEQFF
TRBV19	TRBJ1-2	TRBD1	NA	TGTGCCAGTGCCCGGACAGGGGAAAAAGAGACCTATGGCTACACCTTC	CASARTGEKETYGYTF
TRBV5-1	TRBJ1-6	TRBD1	NA	TGCGCCAGCAGCCCGGGTTTGGGACAGGGCCCCCTCCACTTT	CASSPGLGQGPLHF
TRBV7-9	TRBJ2-2	NA	NA	TGTGCCAGCAGCCCCGGCGGGACGAACACCGGGGAGCTGTTTTTT	CASSPGGTNTGELFF
TRBV9	TRBJ2-3	TRBD2	NA	TGTGCCAGCAGCGTCGGGGGGGCCGGTGATACGCAGTATTTT	CASSVGGAGDTQYF
TRBV5-5	TRBJ2-7	NA	few	TGTGCCAGCAGGCCTACAGGGATCGACGAGCAGTACTTC	CASRPTGIDEQYF
TRBV7-3	TRBJ1-1	NA	NA	TGTGCCAGCAGCTCGCAGGGGCCGCTTATGAACACTGAAGCTTTCTTT	CASSSQGPLMNTEAFF
TRBV4-1	TRBJ1-1	TRBD1	NA	TGCGCCAGCAGCCACAGGACAGGGTTTGGGGACACTGAAGCTTTCTTT	CASSHRTGFGDTEAFF
TRBV7-2	TRBJ1-2	NA	few	TGTGCCAGCAGCTTATGGAGGGGGAGGGGGACCGAATTCGGCGGCTACACCTTC	CASSLWRGRGTEFGGYTF
TRBV2	TRBJ2-6	NA	NA	TGTGCCAGCAGTGAAAGGTTGGTGAGGGAGACCCTCTCTGGGGCCAACGTCCTGACTTTC	CASSERLVRETLSGANVLTF
TRBV10-3	TRBJ2-7	TRBD2	NA	TGTGCCATCAGTGATGGGCTAGCGGGGATCCACGAGCAGTACTTC	CAISDGLAGIHEQYF
TRBV28	TRBJ1-4	TRBD1	NA	TGTGCCAGCAGCCCCGACAGGGGCAATGAAAAACTGTTTTTT	CASSPDRGNEKLFF
TRBV7-2	TRBJ1-1	TRBD1	NA	TGTGCCAGCAGCTTAGTTTCCAGGGGGCAGGGCACTGAAGCTTTCTTT	CASSLVSRGQGTEAFF
TRBV18	TRBJ2-7	NA	NA	TGTGCCAGCTCAAGAGGGTGGGACGAGCAGTACTTC	CASSRGWDEQYF
TRBV29-1	TRBJ2-5	TRBD1	NA	TGCAGCGCGAGGGGGCTAGGAGAGACCCAGTACTTC	CSARGLGETQYF
TRBV5-1	TRBJ1-6	TRBD1	NA	TGCGCCAGCACCACGATCCCGGGACAGGGAAATTCACCCCTCCACTTT	CASTTIPGQGNSPLHF
TRBV7-9	TRBJ2-2	TRBD1	NA	TGTGCCAGCAGCTTAGTGACAGGGGGTGGCACCGGGGAGCTGTTTTTT	CASSLVTGGGTGELFF
TRBV5-1	TRBJ1-2	TRBD1	NA	TGCGCCAGCAGTTTGGAGGGGGCTACGTATGGCTACACCTTC	CASSLEGATYGYTF
TRBV2	TRBJ1-5	TRBD1	NA	TGTGCCAGCAGTGGACAGGGGTACAATCAGCCCCAGCATTTT	CASSGQGYNQPQHF
TRBV9	TRBJ2-3	TRBD2	NA	TGTGCCAGCAGCGTAGGGGGATGGGGACTAGCGGGCCCAGATACGCAGTATTTT	CASSVGGWGLAGPDTQYF
TRBV6-5	TRBJ2-1	TRBD2	NA	TGTGCCAGCAGTTCCCTAGCGGGGACTTCCTACAATGAGCAGTTCTTC	CASSSLAGTSYNEQFF
TRBV10-3	TRBJ1-4	NA	NA	TGTGCCACCAGACAGTGGAATGAAAAACTGTTTTTT	CATRQWNEKLFF
TRBV9	TRBJ2-5	TRBD2	NA	TGTGCCAGCAGCGTAGCGGGGGGGGAAATAGAGACCCAGTACTTC	CASSVAGGEIETQYF
TRBV5-6	TRBJ2-1	TRBD2	NA	TGTGCCAGCAGCTTGTCTAGCGGGGGGGCAAGGTACAATGAGCAGTTCTTC	CASSLSSGGARYNEQFF
TRBV2	TRBJ1-5	NA	NA	TGTGCCAGCAGTGAGGACCACGGACTGTTAAATCAGCCCCAGCATTTT	CASSEDHGLLNQPQHF
TRBV27	TRBJ1-5	NA	NA	TGTGCCAGCAGTTGGGCCCCCACCGATCAGCCCCAGCATTTT	CASSWAPTDQPQHF
TRBV5-1	TRBJ1-6	NA	NA	TGCGCCAGCAGCTCGCAAGGCCCGGGGTCACCCCTCCACTTT	CASSSQGPGSPLHF
TRBV5-1	TRBJ2-2	NA	NA	TGCGCCAGCAGCTTGCGCAGGCCCAAGGACGGGGAGCTGTTTTTT	CASSLRRPKDGELFF
TRBV4-1	TRBJ2-1	TRBD2	NA	TGCGCCAGCAGCCAACGGCTAGCGGGGTTCGATGAGCAGTTCTTC	CASSQRLAGFDEQFF
TRBV5-8	TRBJ2-3	TRBD1	NA	TGTGCCAGCAGCTCCAGGGGGCTACACACAGATACGCAGTATTTT	CASSSRGLHTDTQYF
TRBV5-1	TRBJ2-2	NA	NA	TGCGCCAGCAGCCTCGACACCGGGGCCGGGGAGCTGTTTTTT	CASSLDTGAGELFF
TRBV5-1	TRBJ1-2	NA	NA	TGCGCCAGCGGTGAGGAGGTTGGTGGCTACACCTTC	CASGEEVGGYTF
TRBV11-2	TRBJ1-1	NA	NA	TGTGCCAGCAGCTTAGAGCCTCCGGGGGCTGAAGCTTTCTTT	CASSLEPPGAEAFF
TRBV14	TRBJ1-5	NA	NA	TGTGCCAGCAGCCAAGCAGGGCTGAGTCAGCCCCAGCATTTT	CASSQAGLSQPQHF
TRBV18	TRBJ2-3	TRBD1	NA	TGTGCCAGCTCACCCCGGGACAGGACCGTCGGTGCGCAGTATTTT	CASSPRDRTVGAQYF
TRBV5-1	TRBJ2-1	TRBD2	NA	TGCGCCAGCAGCTTTAGTGTCGGACTAGCGGGGGGCTCCTACAATGAGCAGTTCTTC	CASSFSVGLAGGSYNEQFF
TRBV7-2	TRBJ2-7	TRBD1	NA	TGTGCCAGCAGGCTCGGGACAGGGGCGGCCGAGCAGTACTTC	CASRLGTGAAEQYF
TRBV6-5	TRBJ1-4	NA	NA	TGTGCCAGTCAACGAACCGACCGGAGTGGAAAACTGTTTTTT	CASQRTDRSGKLFF
TRBV11-1	TRBJ2-7	NA	NA	TGTGCCAGCAGCTTAGCGTCGGGGGAGGCCTACGAGCAGTACTTC	CASSLASGEAYEQYF
TRBV5-4	TRBJ1-2	TRBD1	NA	TGTGCCAGCAGCTTGAACAGGGGAGATGGCTACACCTTC	CASSLNRGDGYTF